This T cell receptor (beta chain) emerged from a study of OX40 agonist ivuxolimab in advanced cancers. In terms of the full investigation: The costimulatory receptor OX40 (CD134) was targeted by ivuxolimab, a fully human IgG2 agonistic monoclonal antibody. Partial responses occurred in three dose-escalation patients, of whom one had hepatocellular carcinoma and two had cutaneous melanoma. Patients were allowed to have had prior anti-PD-1, anti-PD-L1 or anti-CTLA-4 therapy, and around two fifths of the dose-escalation patients had been treated with checkpoint inhibitors. Of the roughly 51 patients in dose escalation, about 19 had hepatocellular carcinoma, some 15 had melanoma, 9 had renal cell carcinoma and 9 had head and neck cancer. The point of sequencing TCRbeta in the periphery was to test whether ivuxolimab changed TCR sequence diversity and drove clonal T-cell expansion. The dose-escalation cohort was around 83% male with a mean age of approximately 60 years, ranging from about 20 to 85. The paper reports the monotherapy dose-escalation portion (N of about 54 patients) of the phase I ivuxolimab trial. Intravenous ivuxolimab was administered to patients every 2 weeks at six dose levels: 0.01, 0.1, 0.3, 1.5, 3 and 10 mg/kg. The study at large found these results: At doses from 0.1 to 3.0 mg/kg, clonal expansion was seen in both CD4+ and CD8+ blood T cells between baseline and week 6. The antigen specificity of the peripheral T cells that underwent clonal expansion was not determined. After ivuxolimab, expanded clones were on average more numerous among CD8+ T cells than among CD4+ T cells. In the 0.1-3.0 mg/kg groups, partial responders were among the patients with the lowest normalized peripheral clonal expansion, particularly in CD8+ T cells. Low levels of normalized T-cell clonal expansion were also shown by some nonresponding patients.

According to the germline V gene (reference sequence), CDR1 reads MNHEY and CDR2 reads SMNVEV. The CDR3 goes from the cysteine to the phenylalanine over 14 residues. Solely the CDR3 DNA is kept, with 42 bases framed from the first base. V sheds 6 bases and J sheds 2 bases, leaving 14 bases between their ends. Genomic DNA was extracted from sorted cells for sequencing of the TCRbeta CDR3 region. The immunoSEQ Assay was used for sequencing of TCRbeta CDR3 regions. TCRdb's version of the immuneACCESS table is confined to in-frame rearrangements and falls short of the full clone set. An unresolved V gene accounts for under half of the shortfall where checked; the remainder is of unknown origin. The sample yields 60,000 or so clones; around four fifths were counted once. The ten largest clonotypes hold about 3.5% of the sample. As to this clone: No cognate antigen has been identified for it. No qualities accompany the bases; no much larger clone lies one base away.

The trial excluded patients who had a history of autoimmune disease or were on systemic immunosuppression. Peripheral blood for TCR sequencing was drawn from every dose cohort at baseline, at cycle 4 day 1 and at cycle 7 day 1. The samples were taken from a phase I, first-in-human, multicenter, open-label dose-escalation trial of ivuxolimab. Adults with locally advanced or metastatic melanoma, renal cell, hepatocellular, or head and neck squamous cell carcinoma were enrolled in the trial. Before TCR sequencing, CD4+ T cells and CD8+ T cells from peripheral blood were sorted into separate populations.

The sample was CD4+ or CD8+ T cells sorted from blood, taken in a trial of the OX40 agonist ivuxolimab. Recombination linked TRBV27 to TRBJ2-7; D gene: possibly TRBD2, on 6 matching bases. This clonotype originated in an adult with an advanced solid tumor such as melanoma, head and neck, liver or kidney cancer. The CDR3 protein sequence reads: CASSPDPGAYEQYF. The DNA is TGTGCCAGCAGCCCAGATCCGGGAGCCTACGAGCAGTACTTC.